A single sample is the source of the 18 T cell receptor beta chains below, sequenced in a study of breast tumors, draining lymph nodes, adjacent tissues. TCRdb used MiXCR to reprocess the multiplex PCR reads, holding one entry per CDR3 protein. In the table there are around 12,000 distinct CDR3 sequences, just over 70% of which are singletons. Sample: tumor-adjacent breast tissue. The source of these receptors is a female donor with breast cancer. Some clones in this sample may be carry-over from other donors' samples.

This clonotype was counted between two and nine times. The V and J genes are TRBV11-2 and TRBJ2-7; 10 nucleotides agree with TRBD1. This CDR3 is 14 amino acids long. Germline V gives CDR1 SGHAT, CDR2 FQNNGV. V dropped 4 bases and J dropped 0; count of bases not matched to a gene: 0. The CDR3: CASSWTGGSYEQYF. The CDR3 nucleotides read TGTGCCAGCAGCTGGACAGGGGGCTCCTACGAGCAGTACTTC.

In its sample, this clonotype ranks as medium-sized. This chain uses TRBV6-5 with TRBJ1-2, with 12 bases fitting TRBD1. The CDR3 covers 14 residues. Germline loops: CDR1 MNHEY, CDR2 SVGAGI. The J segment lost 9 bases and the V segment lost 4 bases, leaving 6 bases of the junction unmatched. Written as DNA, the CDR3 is TGTGCCAGCAGTTCCCGGGACAGGGGGCGCAGCTACACCTTC. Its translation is CASSSRDRGRSYTF.

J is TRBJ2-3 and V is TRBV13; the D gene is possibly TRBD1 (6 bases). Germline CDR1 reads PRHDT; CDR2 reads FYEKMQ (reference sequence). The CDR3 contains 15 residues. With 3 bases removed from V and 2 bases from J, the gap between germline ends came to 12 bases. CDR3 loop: CASSLDRFPTDTQYF. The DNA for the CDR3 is TGTGCCAGCAGCTTGGACAGATTTCCCACAGATACGCAGTATTTT. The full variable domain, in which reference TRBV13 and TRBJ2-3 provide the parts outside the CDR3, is AAGVIQSPRHLIKEKRETATLKCYPIPRHDTVYWYQQGPGQDPQFLISFYEKMQSDKGSIPDRFSAQQFSDYHSELNMSSLELGDSALYFCASSLDRFPTDTQYFGPGTRLTVL.

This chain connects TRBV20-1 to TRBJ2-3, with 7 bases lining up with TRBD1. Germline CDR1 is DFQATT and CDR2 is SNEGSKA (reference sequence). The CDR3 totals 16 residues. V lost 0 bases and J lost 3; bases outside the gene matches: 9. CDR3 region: CSARDLTGQATDTQYF. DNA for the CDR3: TGCAGTGCTAGAGACTTGACAGGGCAGGCGACAGATACGCAGTATTTT.

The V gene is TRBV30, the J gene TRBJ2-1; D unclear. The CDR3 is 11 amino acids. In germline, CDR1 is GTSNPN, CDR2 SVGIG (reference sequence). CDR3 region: CLVRVYNEQFF. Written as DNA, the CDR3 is TGTCTAGTTAGGGTCTACAATGAGCAGTTCTTC.

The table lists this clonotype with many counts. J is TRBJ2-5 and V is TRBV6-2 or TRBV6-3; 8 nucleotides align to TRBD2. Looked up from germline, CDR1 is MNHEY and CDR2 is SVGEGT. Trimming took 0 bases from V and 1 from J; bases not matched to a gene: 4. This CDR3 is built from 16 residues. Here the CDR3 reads CASSYSMREVQETQYF. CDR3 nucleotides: TGTGCCAGCAGTTACTCGATGCGGGAGGTCCAAGAGACCCAGTACTTC.

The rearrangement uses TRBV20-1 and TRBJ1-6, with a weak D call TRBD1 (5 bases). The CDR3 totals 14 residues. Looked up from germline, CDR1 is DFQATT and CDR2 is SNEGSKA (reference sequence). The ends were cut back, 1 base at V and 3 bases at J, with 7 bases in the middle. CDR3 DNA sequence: TGCAGTGCTAGAGGTCAGGGCTATAATTCACCCCTCCACTTT. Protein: CSARGQGYNSPLHF.

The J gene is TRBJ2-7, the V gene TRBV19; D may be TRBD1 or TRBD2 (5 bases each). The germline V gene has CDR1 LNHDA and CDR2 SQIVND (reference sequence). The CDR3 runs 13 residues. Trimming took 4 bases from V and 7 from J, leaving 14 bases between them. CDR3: CASSTPFGGEQYF. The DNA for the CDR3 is TGTGCCAGTAGTACCCCCTTTGGGGGAGAGCAGTACTTC.

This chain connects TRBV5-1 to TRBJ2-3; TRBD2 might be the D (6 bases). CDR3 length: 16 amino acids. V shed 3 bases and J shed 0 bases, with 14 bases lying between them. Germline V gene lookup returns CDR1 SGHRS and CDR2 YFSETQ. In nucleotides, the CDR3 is TGCGCCAGCAGCTCACACGGAGGGAGGAGCACAGATACGCAGTATTTT. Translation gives CASSSHGGRSTDTQYF. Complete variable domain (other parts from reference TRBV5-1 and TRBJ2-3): KAGVTQTPRYLIKTRGQQVTLSCSPISGHRSVSWYQQTPGQGLQFLFEYFSETQRNKGNFPGRFSGRQFSNSRSEMNVSTLELGDSALYLCASSSHGGRSTDTQYFGPGTRLTVL.

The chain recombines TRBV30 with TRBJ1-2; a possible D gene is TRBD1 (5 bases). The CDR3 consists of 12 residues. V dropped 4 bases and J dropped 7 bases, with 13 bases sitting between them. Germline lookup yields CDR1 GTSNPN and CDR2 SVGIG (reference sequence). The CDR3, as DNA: TGTGCCTGGACCAAACCAGGGCCTGGCTACACCTTC. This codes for CAWTKPGPGYTF.

The CDR3 region has the DNA TGTGCCAGCAGCTTGTGGGGACTAGCGGGAGGGTTCGAACACGAGCAGTACTTC. Translation: CASSLWGLAGGFEHEQYF. The V call is TRBV5-6, the J call TRBJ2-7, with 16 positions matching TRBD2. With 1 base clipped from V and 5 bases from J, the junction kept 9 bases outside the gene matches. Looked up from germline, CDR1 is SGHDT and CDR2 is YYEEEE. The CDR3 is made up of 18 amino acids.

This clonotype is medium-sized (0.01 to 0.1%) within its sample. The CDR3: CSANSLTAVTSYEQYF. The CDR3 DNA is TGCAGTGCCAACAGCTTGACTGCAGTTACTTCCTACGAGCAGTACTTC. This rearrangement joins TRBV20-1 to TRBJ2-7; D unresolved. V was trimmed by 6 bases and J by 1 base, leaving 22 bases between them. The CDR3 is made up of 16 amino acids. From germline, CDR1 is DFQATT and CDR2 SNEGSKA (reference sequence).

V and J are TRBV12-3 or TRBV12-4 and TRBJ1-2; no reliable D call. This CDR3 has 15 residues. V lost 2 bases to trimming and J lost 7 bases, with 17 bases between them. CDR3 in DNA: TGTGCCAGCAGTTTAATGAGGTCCCTGGGAGGTGGCTACACCTTC. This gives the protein CASSLMRSLGGGYTF.

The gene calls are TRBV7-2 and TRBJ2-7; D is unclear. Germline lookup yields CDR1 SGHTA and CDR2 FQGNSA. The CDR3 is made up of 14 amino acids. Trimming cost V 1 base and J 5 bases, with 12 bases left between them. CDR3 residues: CASSLGPLTDEQYF. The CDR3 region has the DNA TGTGCCAGCAGCTTAGGGCCCTTAACGGACGAGCAGTACTTC.

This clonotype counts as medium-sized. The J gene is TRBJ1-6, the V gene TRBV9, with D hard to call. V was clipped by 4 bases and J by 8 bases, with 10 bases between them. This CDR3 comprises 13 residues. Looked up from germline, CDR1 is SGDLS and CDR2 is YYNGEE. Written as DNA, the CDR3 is TGTGCCAGCAGCAATGAGAACGATTCACCCCTCCACTTT. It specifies CASSNENDSPLHF.

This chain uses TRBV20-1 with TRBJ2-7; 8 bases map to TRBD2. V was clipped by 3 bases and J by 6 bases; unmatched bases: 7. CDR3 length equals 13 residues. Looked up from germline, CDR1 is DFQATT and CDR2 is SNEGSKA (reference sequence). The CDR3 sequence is CSASTAGEGEQYF. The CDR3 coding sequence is TGCAGTGCTAGTACAGCGGGAGAGGGCGAGCAGTACTTC.

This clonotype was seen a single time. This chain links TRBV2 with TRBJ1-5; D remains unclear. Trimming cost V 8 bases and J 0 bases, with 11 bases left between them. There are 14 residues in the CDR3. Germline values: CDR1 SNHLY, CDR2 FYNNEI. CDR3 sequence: CASGEALSNQPQHF. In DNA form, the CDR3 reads TGTGCCAGCGGGGAGGCACTTAGCAATCAGCCCCAGCATTTT.

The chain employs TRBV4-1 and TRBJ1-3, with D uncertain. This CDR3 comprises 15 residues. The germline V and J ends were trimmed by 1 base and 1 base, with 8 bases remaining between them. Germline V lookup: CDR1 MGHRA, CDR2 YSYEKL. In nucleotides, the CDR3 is TGCGCCAGCAGCCAAGTGCGAGGTTCTGGAAACACCATATATTTT. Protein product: CASSQVRGSGNTIYF.